This TCR beta chain stems from a study of T cell responses to AZD1222 COVID-19 vaccine. Study-wide results and limits: Researchers report vaccine-associated CD4 TCRs spanning spike, with dominance at 160-218 and 743-854.

Germline V gene sequence: CDR1 LNHDA, CDR2 SQIVND (reference sequence). This CDR3 contains 13 residues. The table came from immunoSEQ multiplex PCR; TCRdb's copy has only in-frame clones and leaves some out. The data contain 100,000 to 120,000 clones, 85% to 95% of them singletons. In the case of this clone: Antigen: not known. The germline gene is not matched at one end of the junction; a read error may be the cause.

The sequencing here drew on peripheral blood, taken on day 0 of AZD1222 vaccination. The sequence was collected from an adult in good health. The chain joins TRBV19 to TRBJ2-3; D call uncertain. CDR3 sequence reads: CASRIPRTDTQYF. The DNA of the CDR3 is TGTGCCAGTCGTATACCCCGAACAGATACGCAGTATTTT. The entire variable domain, with the rest obtained from reference TRBV19 and TRBJ2-3, is as follows: DGGITQSPKYLFRKEGQNVTLSCEQNLNHDAMYWYRQDPGQGLRLIYYSQIVNDFQKGDIAEGYSVSREKKESFPLTVTSAQKNPTAFYLCASRIPRTDTQYFGPGTRLTVL.